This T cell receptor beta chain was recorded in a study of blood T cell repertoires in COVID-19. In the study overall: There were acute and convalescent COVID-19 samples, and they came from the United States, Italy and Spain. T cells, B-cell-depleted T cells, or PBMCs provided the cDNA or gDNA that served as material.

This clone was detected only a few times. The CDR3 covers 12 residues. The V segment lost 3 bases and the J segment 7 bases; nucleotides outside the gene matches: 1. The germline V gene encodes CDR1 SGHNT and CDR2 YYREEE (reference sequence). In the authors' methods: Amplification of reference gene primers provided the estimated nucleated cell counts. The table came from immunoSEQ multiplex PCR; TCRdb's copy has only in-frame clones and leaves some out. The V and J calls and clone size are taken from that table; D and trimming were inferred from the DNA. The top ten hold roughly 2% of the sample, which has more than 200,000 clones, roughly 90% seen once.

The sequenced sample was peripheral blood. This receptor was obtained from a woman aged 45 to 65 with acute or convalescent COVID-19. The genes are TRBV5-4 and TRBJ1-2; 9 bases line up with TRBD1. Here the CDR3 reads CASSWTGVGYTF. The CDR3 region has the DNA TGTGCCAGCAGCTGGACAGGGGTTGGCTACACCTTC.